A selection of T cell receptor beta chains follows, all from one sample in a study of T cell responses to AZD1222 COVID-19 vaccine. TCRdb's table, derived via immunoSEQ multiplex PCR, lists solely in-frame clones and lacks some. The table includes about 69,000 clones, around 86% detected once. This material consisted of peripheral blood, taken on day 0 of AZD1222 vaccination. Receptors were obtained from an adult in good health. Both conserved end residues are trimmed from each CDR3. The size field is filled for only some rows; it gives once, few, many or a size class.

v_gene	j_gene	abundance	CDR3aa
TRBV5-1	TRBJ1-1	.	ASSLKVTGDWNTEAF
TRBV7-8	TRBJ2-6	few	ASSRIRYSGANVLT
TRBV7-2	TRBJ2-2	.	ASSPSGGGASGELF
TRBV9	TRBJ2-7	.	ASSTGTNYEQY
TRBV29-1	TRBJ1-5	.	SVAQYSNQPQH
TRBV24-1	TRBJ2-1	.	ATSDLGPYNEQF
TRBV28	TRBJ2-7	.	ASSSGDLSYEQY
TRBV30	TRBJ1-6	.	AGSWSSYNSPLH
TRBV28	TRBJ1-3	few	ASSLYRGAGNTIY
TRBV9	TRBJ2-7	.	ASSVRTGFNEQY
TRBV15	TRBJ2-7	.	ATSRDPSYEQY
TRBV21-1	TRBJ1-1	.	ASSNWGRGTEAF
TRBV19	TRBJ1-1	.	ASSIDPTGLLEAF
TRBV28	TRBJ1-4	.	ASRDRAGNEKLF
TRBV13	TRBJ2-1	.	ASSSLTDPPWDEQF
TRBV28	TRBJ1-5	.	ASSFRWDSGIQPQH
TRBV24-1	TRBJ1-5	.	ATSGRDDQPQH
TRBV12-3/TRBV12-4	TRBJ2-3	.	ASSRQGTQY
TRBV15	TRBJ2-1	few	ATSRVSGGANEQF
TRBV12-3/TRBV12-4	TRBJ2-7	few	ASSARYEQY
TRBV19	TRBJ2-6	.	ASSMVGQGISGANVLT
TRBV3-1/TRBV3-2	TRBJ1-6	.	ASSQADRGGNSPLH
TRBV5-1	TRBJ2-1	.	ASSPGTLNEQF
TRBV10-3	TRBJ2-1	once	AISVQGQGTHNEQF
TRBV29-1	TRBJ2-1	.	SSSGRDYNEQF
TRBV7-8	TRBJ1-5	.	ASSLATNQPQH
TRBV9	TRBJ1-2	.	ASSVYRGGYT
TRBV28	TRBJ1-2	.	ASSYQGVNGYT
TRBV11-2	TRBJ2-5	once	ASSLVLGGRETQY
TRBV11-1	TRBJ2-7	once	ASSSGRTSLGYEQY
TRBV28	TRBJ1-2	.	ASSFIRANYGYT
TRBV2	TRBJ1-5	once	ASSEAGLSNQPQH
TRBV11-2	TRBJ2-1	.	ASSSPKTSGGRNEQF
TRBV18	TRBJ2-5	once	ASSPGQRQETQY
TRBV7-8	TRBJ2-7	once	ASSSDSLGEQY
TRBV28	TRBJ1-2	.	ASRPGGGYGYT